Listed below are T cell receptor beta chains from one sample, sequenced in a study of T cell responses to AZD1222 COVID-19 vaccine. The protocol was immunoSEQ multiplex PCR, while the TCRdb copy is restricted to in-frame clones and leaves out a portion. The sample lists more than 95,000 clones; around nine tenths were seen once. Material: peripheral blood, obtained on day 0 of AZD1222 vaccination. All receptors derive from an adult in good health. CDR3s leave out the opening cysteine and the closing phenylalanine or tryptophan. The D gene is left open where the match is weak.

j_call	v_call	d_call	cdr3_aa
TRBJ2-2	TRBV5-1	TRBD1	ASSVWGQSNTGELF
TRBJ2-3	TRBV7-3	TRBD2	ASSSTSGYGLDTQY
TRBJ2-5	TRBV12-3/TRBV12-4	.	ASSQGETQY
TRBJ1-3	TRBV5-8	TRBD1	ASSLWTGPSGNTIY
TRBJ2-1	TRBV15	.	ATSRGWARTNNEQF
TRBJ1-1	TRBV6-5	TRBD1	ASSRRTDRAAF
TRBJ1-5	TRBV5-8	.	ASSFSLPPVTHQPQH
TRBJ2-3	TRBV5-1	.	ASSLVRSGADTQY
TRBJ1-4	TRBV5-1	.	ASSFVGHREKLF
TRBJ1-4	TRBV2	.	ASRADRTNEKLF
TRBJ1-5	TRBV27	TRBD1	ASSRDRGRDQPQH
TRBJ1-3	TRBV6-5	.	ASSSGFGNTIY
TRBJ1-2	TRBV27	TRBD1	ASSRDGQAYGYT
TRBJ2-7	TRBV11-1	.	ASSLVWAGSYEQY
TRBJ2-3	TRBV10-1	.	ASSGFSTDTQY
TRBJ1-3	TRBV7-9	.	ASRLWGGNTIY
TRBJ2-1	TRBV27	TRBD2	ASSRGLAGGLHNEQF
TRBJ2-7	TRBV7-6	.	ASSLAPRAGDEQY
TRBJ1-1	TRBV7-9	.	ASSPSSAMNTEAF
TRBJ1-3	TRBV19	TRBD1	ASSPGGVTGVRGNTIY
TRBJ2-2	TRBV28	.	AATAPNTGELF
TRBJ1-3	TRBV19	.	ASSIRAYSGNTIY
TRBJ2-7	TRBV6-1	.	ASSERGAGTYEQY
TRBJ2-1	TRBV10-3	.	AITEGNEQF
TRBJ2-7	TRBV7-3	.	ASSLGGRNTYEQY
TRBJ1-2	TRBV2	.	ASSEAQALNYGYT
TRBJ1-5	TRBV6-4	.	ASTVTYQPQH
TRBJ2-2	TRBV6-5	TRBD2	AILLAGTGELF
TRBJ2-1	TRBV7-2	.	ASSLDRLRGSSYNEQF
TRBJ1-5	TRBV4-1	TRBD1	ASSQDGDRNQPQH
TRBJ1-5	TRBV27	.	ASSLAGQGPNQPQH
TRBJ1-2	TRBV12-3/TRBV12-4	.	ASSLDLGGGYT
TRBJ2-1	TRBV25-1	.	ASSLVGTYNEQF
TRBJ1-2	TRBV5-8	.	ATFGTATPKNYGYT
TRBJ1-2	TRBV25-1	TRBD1	ASSESRGIRYGYT
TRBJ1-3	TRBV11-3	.	ASSFGGSGNTIY
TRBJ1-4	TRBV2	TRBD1	ASSGTGALHATNEKLF
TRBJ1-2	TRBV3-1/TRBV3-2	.	ASSQGLTDGYT
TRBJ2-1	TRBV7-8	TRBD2	ASSLESAGTSYHEQF
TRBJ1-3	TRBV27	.	ASSPSGHRGNTIY
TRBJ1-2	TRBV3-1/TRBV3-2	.	ASSHDGAWDYGYT
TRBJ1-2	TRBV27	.	ATFASENYGYT
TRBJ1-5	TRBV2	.	ASMGGQQPQH